This TCR beta chain was recovered during a study of blood T cell repertoires in COVID-19. Allocation to cohorts depended on clinical history reported by the participants. The germline V gene has CDR1 MNHEY and CDR2 SMNVEV (reference sequence). The junction had 11 bases not matched to a gene; V was cut back by 5 bases and J by 7 bases. The CDR3 extends over 15 amino acids. TCRdb's copy holds only in-frame clones and misses some; the assay was immunoSEQ multiplex PCR. The data contain hundreds of thousands of clones, approximately 90% of them singletons. The V call is TRBV27, the J call TRBJ2-1, with TRBD1 matching 7 bases. Source material: PBMCs or T cells enriched from blood (not recorded which). The TCR sequence derives from a woman in her thirties or forties who had recovered from COVID-19. The CDR3: CASSDVGQPRNEQFF. CDR3 in DNA: TGTGCCAGCAGTGATGTGGGACAGCCACGTAATGAGCAGTTCTTC.